What follows are 25 T cell receptor beta chains derived from one specimen sequenced in a study of blood T cell repertoires in COVID-19. Sequenced by immunoSEQ multiplex PCR; TCRdb stores in-frame clones only, minus some. The repertoire includes approximately 250,000 clones, about 82% of them detected once, and approximately 9.6% sits in the top ten. Sequencing was carried out using PBMCs or T cells enriched from blood (not recorded which). The source is a woman aged 45-65 years with acute COVID-19.

This clone was seen just once. The V gene is TRBV6-5, the J gene TRBJ1-2; 12 bases are shared with TRBD1. J gave up 7 bases and V 6 bases, and 6 bases lay outside the gene matches. This CDR3 contains 14 residues. CDR1 is MNHEY and CDR2 is SVGAGI in the germline V gene. For the CDR3, the DNA is TGTGCCAGCAGCCGGGGACAGGGGGCTGGTGGCTACACCTTC. Translated: CASSRGQGAGGYTF.

The rearrangement links TRBV12-5 to TRBJ1-1; the D gene is possibly TRBD1 (5 bases). Germline CDR1 reads LGHNT; CDR2 reads FRNRAP. V was trimmed by 5 bases and J by 5 bases, leaving 15 bases between them. The CDR3 covers 14 residues. The chain's CDR3 is CASGRPGGGTEAFF. The DNA for the CDR3 is TGTGCTAGTGGTCGGCCGGGGGGTGGGACTGAAGCTTTCTTT.

The rearrangement uses TRBV9 and TRBJ2-7, with D possibly being TRBD2 (6 bases). The CDR3 is made up of 16 amino acids. Trimming removed 3 bases at V and 2 bases at J, with 18 bases between. In germline, CDR1 is SGDLS, CDR2 YYNGEE. The CDR3 nucleotides read TGTGCCAGCAGCGCGGCACCGATCGGGGGACCCTACGAGCAGTACTTC. Amino acids: CASSAAPIGGPYEQYF.

The chain is built from TRBV18 and TRBJ1-6; 10 positions agree with TRBD1. The CDR3 runs to 16 residues. The V gene end was trimmed by 6 bases and the J gene end by 9 bases; junction bases not matched to a gene: 11. Germline-derived CDR1 and CDR2 are KGHSH and LQKENI. The CDR3 region is CASSLSGQGSGSPLHF. DNA for the CDR3: TGTGCCAGCTCCCTATCGGGACAGGGGTCAGGTTCACCCCTCCACTTT.

V is TRBV9 and J is TRBJ1-2; 9 bases line up with TRBD1. Germline CDR1 is SGDLS and CDR2 is YYNGEE. V gave up 4 bases and J gave up 8 bases; unmatched junction bases: 15. The CDR3 has 16 residues. CDR3 residues: CASSLALTGTGYGYTF. Written as DNA, the CDR3 is TGTGCCAGCAGCTTAGCCCTAACCGGGACAGGGTACGGCTACACCTTC.

CDR3 DNA: TGTGCCAGCAGTTACTCGACAGGGGGAGTAGAAAAAGCTTTCTTT. Translation: CASSYSTGGVEKAFF. The chain joins TRBV6-5 to TRBJ1-1; 9 positions agree with TRBD1. The CDR3 loop spans 15 amino acids. Germline V lookup: CDR1 MNHEY, CDR2 SVGAGI. Trimming removed 0 bases from V and 9 bases from J; junction bases left unmatched: 8.

A word on this clone: This could be a read error, since a much larger clone is one nucleotide away. CDR3 loop: CASSPRQNTEAFF. CDR3 nucleotides: TGTGCCAGCAGCCCGAGACAGAACACTGAAGCTTTCTTT. The chain is built from TRBV7-9 and TRBJ1-1; D gene unclear. CDR1 SEHNR and CDR2 FQNEAQ come from the germline V gene (reference sequence). There are 13 residues in the CDR3. The V end lost 5 bases, the J end lost 1 base, and 8 bases lay between the germline ends.

J is TRBJ1-5 and V is TRBV4-2, with 11 nucleotides matching TRBD1. In germline, CDR1 is LGHNA, CDR2 YNFKEQ. The CDR3 totals 15 residues. J was trimmed by 5 bases and V by 4 bases; bases with no gene match: 4. The CDR3 DNA is TGTGCCAGCAGCCCCGGGACAGGGGGGTATCAGCCCCAGCATTTT. It specifies CASSPGTGGYQPQHF.

The chain couples TRBV10-3 to TRBJ2-1; 9 bases line up with TRBD2. The CDR3 covers 14 residues. Germline CDR1 is ENHRY and CDR2 is SYGVKD. With V trimmed by 8 bases and J by 8 bases, 10 bases remained unmatched. This chain's CDR3 is CAIRDSGGRDEQFF. The CDR3 DNA reads TGTGCCATCCGGGATAGCGGGGGACGCGATGAGCAGTTCTTC.

The rearrangement uses TRBV7-8 and TRBJ1-1; 7 bases match TRBD1. The CDR3 runs 12 residues. Per germline, CDR1 SGHVS and CDR2 FQNEAQ. V lost 4 bases to trimming and J lost 6 bases; unmatched junction nucleotides: 2. The CDR3 DNA reads as TGTGCCAGCAGCTACGGGACAGCTGAAGCTTTCTTT. It is translated as CASSYGTAEAFF. The whole variable domain, filled in from reference TRBV7-8 and TRBJ1-1, reads GAGVSQSPRYKVAKRGQDVALRCDPISGHVSLFWYQQALGQGPEFLTYFQNEAQLDKSGLPSDRFFAERPEGSVSTLKIQRTQQEDSAVYLCASSYGTAEAFFGQGTRLTVV.

This clone occurred once. The chain carries TRBV11-2 and TRBJ1-2; 8 nucleotides align to TRBD1. J lost 4 bases, V lost 2 bases, and 6 bases had no gene match. CDR1 and CDR2 (germline): SGHAT, FQNNGV. The CDR3 extends over 15 amino acids. CDR3 amino acids: CASSLSQGAVYGYTF. The CDR3, as DNA: TGTGCCAGCAGCTTAAGTCAGGGGGCCGTCTATGGCTACACCTTC.

A few counts support this clone. The V gene is TRBV7-3, the J gene TRBJ2-2, with TRBD1 matching over 8 bases. The CDR3 consists of 15 residues. The germline V gene encodes CDR1 SGHTA and CDR2 FQGTGA. Trimming cost V 5 bases and J 7 bases; bases outside gene matches: 9. CDR3 bases: TGTGCCAGCAGCCTCTGGCAGGGGGCAATCGGGGAGCTGTTTTTT. Protein: CASSLWQGAIGELFF.

The chain employs TRBV27 and TRBJ1-6, with TRBD1 matching 7 bases. This CDR3 region has 14 residues. The V and J ends lost 6 bases and 6 bases, in that order; junction bases with no gene match: 5. Per germline, CDR1 MNHEY and CDR2 SMNVEV (reference sequence). In DNA form, the CDR3 reads TGTGCCAGCAGGCCGGGACAGCCTAATTCACCCCTCCACTTT. This sequence encodes CASRPGQPNSPLHF.

The gene calls are TRBV11-2 and TRBJ1-5; a possible D gene is TRBD1 (5 bases). Germline V gene lookup returns CDR1 SGHAT and CDR2 FQNNGV. This CDR3 comprises 14 residues. Trimming took 1 base from V and 6 from J, leaving 10 bases between them. The CDR3 here is CASSLGQNGQPQHF. CDR3 bases: TGTGCCAGCAGCTTAGGACAGAATGGTCAGCCCCAGCATTTT.

The V call is TRBV9, the J call TRBJ1-1; D remains unclear. Germline V CDR1 and CDR2: SGDLS, YYNGEE. This CDR3 contains 13 residues. Trimming removed 0 bases from V and 7 bases from J, with 10 bases in between. This chain's CDR3 is CASSVGVEIEAFF. CDR3 nucleotides: TGTGCCAGCAGCGTAGGGGTGGAGATTGAAGCTTTCTTT.

The rearrangement links TRBV29-1 to TRBJ1-5; D may be TRBD1 (6 bases). CDR3 length: 13 residues. CDR1 and CDR2 (germline): SQVTM, ANQGSEA. The V end lost 4 bases, the J end lost 5 bases, and 12 bases lay between the germline ends. The CDR3: CSVAKGGDQPQHF. CDR3 DNA sequence: TGCAGCGTTGCTAAAGGGGGGGATCAGCCCCAGCATTTT.

The rearrangement uses TRBV16 and TRBJ1-1, with 7 bases that match TRBD1. V shed 1 base, J shed 1 base, and the junction held 0 bases outside the gene matches. Germline V CDR1 and CDR2: KGHSY, FQNENV. This CDR3 spans 14 amino acids. As DNA, the CDR3 is TGTGCCAGCAGCCAATACAGGGGGAACACTGAAGCTTTCTTT. Translating it yields CASSQYRGNTEAFF.

V usage is TRBV6-5 and J usage is TRBJ1-3; D may be TRBD1 (5 bases). V was cut by 5 bases and J by 0 bases, with 11 bases left in between. Per the germline V gene, CDR1 is MNHEY and CDR2 is SVGAGI. The CDR3 has 15 residues. The CDR3 sequence: CASSPGQGSGNTIYF. As DNA, the CDR3 is TGTGCCAGCAGTCCAGGGCAGGGCTCTGGAAACACCATATATTTT.

J is TRBJ1-5 and V is TRBV11-2; TRBD1 is a possible D gene (6 bases). Germline CDR1 is SGHAT and CDR2 is FQNNGV. The ends were cut back, 6 bases at V and 6 bases at J, with 21 bases in the middle. The CDR3 consists of 16 residues. The CDR3 sequence is CASSKTGGGAGQPQHF. The CDR3 bases are TGTGCCAGCAGTAAGACAGGTGGGGGCGCAGGTCAGCCCCAGCATTTT.

V usage is TRBV4-3 and J usage is TRBJ1-1, with a possible D match to TRBD1 (5 bases). CDR3 length equals 16 residues. CDR1 is LGHNA and CDR2 is YSLEER in the germline V gene. Trimming took 0 bases from V and 1 from J, leaving 12 bases between them. The CDR3 spells CASSQDPQGANTEAFF. As DNA, the CDR3 is TGCGCCAGCAGCCAAGACCCCCAAGGGGCGAACACTGAAGCTTTCTTT.

The chain employs TRBV5-1 and TRBJ1-1; 11 bases map to TRBD1. Per the germline V gene, CDR1 is SGHRS and CDR2 is YFSETQ. Germline trimming cut 2 bases from V and 1 base from J; bases unmatched to any gene: 1. The CDR3 has 15 amino acids. The DNA of the CDR3 is TGCGCCAGCAGCTTTGGGACAGGGGGGAACACTGAAGCTTTCTTT. Its protein is CASSFGTGGNTEAFF. Full variable domain (missing parts from reference TRBV5-1 and TRBJ1-1): KAGVTQTPRYLIKTRGQQVTLSCSPISGHRSVSWYQQTPGQGLQFLFEYFSETQRNKGNFPGRFSGRQFSNSRSEMNVSTLELGDSALYLCASSFGTGGNTEAFFGQGTRLTVV.

The chain joins TRBV16 to TRBJ1-5; 8 bases are shared with TRBD1. The germline gives CDR1 KGHSY, CDR2 FQNENV. This CDR3 comprises 17 residues. With 3 bases clipped from V and 3 bases from J, the junction kept 10 bases outside the gene matches. CDR3 DNA sequence: TGTGCCAGCAGCCATATGAAACAGGGGGGGAACAATCAGCCCCAGCATTTT. Its translation is CASSHMKQGGNNQPQHF. The full variable domain, in which reference TRBV16 and TRBJ1-5 provide the parts outside the CDR3, is GEEVAQTPKHLVRGEGQKAKLYCAPIKGHSYVFWYQQVLKNEFKFLISFQNENVFDETGMPKERFSAKCLPNSPCSLEIQATKLEDSAVYFCASSHMKQGGNNQPQHFGDGTRLSIL.

The rearrangement uses TRBV5-5 and TRBJ2-7, with D perhaps TRBD1 (6 bases). The CDR3 has 13 residues. The V gene lost 1 base and the J gene lost 6 bases, with 11 bases spanning the gap. Germline V gene lookup returns CDR1 SGHKS and CDR2 YYEKEE (reference sequence). The CDR3 region has the DNA TGTGCCAGCAGCTTGTGGGGGCTGCGCGAGCAGTACTTC. Its protein product is CASSLWGLREQYF.

The chain is built from TRBV19 and TRBJ2-3, with D possibly TRBD1 on 6 matching bases. The V end lost 6 bases, the J end lost 5 bases, and 24 bases lay between the germline ends. The germline CDR1 and CDR2 sequences are LNHDA and SQIVND (reference sequence). The CDR3 totals 17 residues. CDR3 DNA sequence: TGTGCCAGTAGCGAGACCGGGACAACCCAAACTCTAGATACGCAGTATTTT. Translated, it gives CASSETGTTQTLDTQYF.

Only one count was recorded for this clone. V and J are TRBV21-1 and TRBJ2-2; TRBD2, the D gene given by the table, was not confirmed from the DNA. TRBV21-1 corresponds to a pseudogene. This CDR3 has 17 residues. The CDR3, as DNA: TGTGCCAGCAGCAAAAGACTAGCGGGGGCCAACACCGGGGAGCTGTTTTTT. This encodes CASSKRLAGANTGELFF.